These 27 T cell receptor beta chains came from one sample sequenced in a study of tumor-infiltrating lymphocytes in primary liver carcinoma. Total RNA (roughly 530 ng) served as template for TCR beta cDNA synthesis primed by a constant-region primer. Construction of TCR beta libraries relied on three successive nested multiplex PCR rounds employing slightly modified ARM-PCR. Both of the initial two PCR rounds ran for approximately 11 cycles and employed TRBV1-TRBV30 forward primers alongside a C-beta reverse primer. TCRdb used MiXCR to reprocess the multiplex PCR reads, holding one entry per CDR3 protein. The sample holds hundreds of thousands of distinct CDR3 sequences, 50% to 60% seen once. RNA isolated from unsorted whole blood supplied the blood RNA, with germline DNA also extracted. Sequencing was performed on peripheral blood. Receptors originate from a woman in her 30s with primary liver carcinoma and hepatitis B virus infection.

The V and J genes are TRBV6-2 or TRBV6-3 and TRBJ2-7, with 7 bases identical to TRBD2. The CDR3 contains 14 residues. Germline lookup yields CDR1 MNHEY and CDR2 SVGEGT. V gave up 11 bases and J gave up 5 bases; unmatched junction bases: 15. CDR3 sequence reads: CAGSLGGSRNEQYF. The CDR3 DNA is TGTGCCGGATCCCTAGGCGGGAGCCGCAACGAGCAGTACTTC.

J is TRBJ1-3 and V is TRBV11-2, with 7 nucleotides matching TRBD1. CDR1 and CDR2 (germline): SGHAT, FQNNGV. The CDR3 is 14 amino acids. After removal of 4 bases from V and 8 bases from J, the junction contained 8 bases not matched to a gene. The CDR3 bases are TGTGCCAGCAGCTCTGGGACAGCTGGGGACACCATATATTTT. Encoded protein: CASSSGTAGDTIYF.

The sample holds many counts of this clonotype. The rearrangement uses TRBV29-1 and TRBJ1-2, with unresolved D. V was cut by 6 bases and J by 4 bases, with 18 bases left in between. The CDR3 is 14 amino acids. Germline values: CDR1 SQVTM, CDR2 ANQGSEA. The chain's CDR3 is CSVLPGTPPYGYTF. The DNA of the CDR3 is TGCAGCGTGTTGCCAGGCACCCCTCCCTATGGCTACACCTTC. The full variable domain, completed using reference TRBV29-1 and TRBJ1-2, is SAVISQKPSRDICQRGTSLTIQCQVDSQVTMMFWYRQQPGQSLTLIATANQGSEATYESGFVIDKFPISRPNLTFSTLTVSNMSPEDSSIYLCSVLPGTPPYGYTFGSGTRLTVV.

At least ten counts were recorded for this clonotype. The chain employs TRBV12-3 or TRBV12-4 and TRBJ2-5, with 9 bases identical to TRBD1. This CDR3 is built from 14 residues. V was clipped by 6 bases and J by 5 bases; unmatched bases: 7. The CDR3 loop reads CASSIRQGGETQYF. The CDR3 nucleotides are TGTGCCAGCAGCATTAGACAGGGGGGGGAGACCCAGTACTTC.

Regarding this clonotype: This may arise from a read error, as a much more abundant clone is one base away. The V and J genes are TRBV4-2 and TRBJ2-1; 9 nucleotides align to TRBD1. The CDR3 runs 14 residues. Germline loops: CDR1 LGHNA, CDR2 YNFKEQ. CDR3 in DNA: TGTGCCAGCAGCCAAGACGGACAGGGGAATGAGCACTTCTTC. Its translation is CASSQDGQGNEHFF.

This clonotype showed up just a few times. The chain couples TRBV5-6 to TRBJ2-3; the D is unclear. V was trimmed by 0 bases and J by 2 bases, leaving 7 bases between them. The CDR3 length is 14 residues. Germline V lookup: CDR1 SGHDT, CDR2 YYEEEE. CDR3 coding DNA: TGTGCCAGCAGCTTGGTAGAGCCCACAGATACGCAGTATTTT. Translation: CASSLVEPTDTQYF. Full variable domain (remainder filled in from reference TRBV5-6 and TRBJ2-3): DAGVTQSPTHLIKTRGQQVTLRCSPKSGHDTVSWYQQALGQGPQFIFQYYEEEERQRGNFPDRFSGHQFPNYSSELNVNALLLGDSALYLCASSLVEPTDTQYFGPGTRLTVL.

This clonotype showed up many times. The genes are TRBV29-1 and TRBJ2-5; the match to TRBD1 covers 8 bases. This CDR3 contains 13 residues. The trim removed 7 bases at V and 4 bases at J, leaving 8 bases unmatched. The germline gives CDR1 SQVTM, CDR2 ANQGSEA. CDR3 DNA sequence: TGCAGCGCTCCGGACAGGGACGGAGAGACCCAGTACTTC. Translation gives CSAPDRDGETQYF.

For this clonotype: Possible read error: a much larger clone is one base away. This chain uses TRBV11-2 with TRBJ1-5; D not resolved. CDR1 and CDR2 (germline): SGHAT, FQNNGV. V was pared by 2 bases and J by 4 bases, with 12 bases between. The CDR3 loop spans 15 amino acids. CDR3 region: CASSLNMGRNQPQHF. CDR3 coding DNA: TGTGCCAGCAGCTTAAATATGGGTCGTAATCAGCCCCAGCATTTT. Supplemented by reference TRBV11-2 and TRBJ1-5, the full variable domain reads EAGVAQSPRYKIIEKRQSVAFWCNPISGHATLYWYQQILGQGPKLLIQFQNNGVVDDSQLPKDRFSAERLKGVDSTLKIQPAKLEDSAVYLCASSLNMGRNQPQHFGDGTRLSIL.

CDR3 region: CASKSGELNEKLFF. In DNA form, the CDR3 reads TGTGCCAGCAAATCAGGGGAACTGAATGAAAAACTGTTTTTT. The chain combines TRBV6-1 with TRBJ1-4; D may be TRBD1 (6 bases). This CDR3 contains 14 residues. V lost 7 bases, J lost 5 bases, and 14 bases lay in between. The germline V gene has CDR1 MNHNS and CDR2 SASEGT.

Concerning this clonotype itself: A read error may account for a junction end that differs from germline. J is TRBJ2-7 and V is TRBV6-5; TRBD1 might be the D (6 bases). The germline V gene encodes CDR1 MNHEY and CDR2 SVGAGI. This CDR3 spans 14 amino acids. CDR3 residues: CASRGAIVSYERYF. Written as DNA, the CDR3 is TGTGCCAGCAGGGGGGCAATCGTGTCCTACGAGCGGTACTTC.

Points on this clonotype: The junction and the germline gene differ at one end; a read error may be behind it. CDR3 sequence: CASSPGTSGSRYTGELSF. CDR3 nucleotides: TGTGCCAGCAGCCCCGGGACTAGCGGGAGTCGGTACACCGGGGAGCTGTCTTTT. The chain links TRBV14 to TRBJ2-2; 14 positions agree with TRBD2. The CDR3 loop spans 18 amino acids. Germline lookup yields CDR1 SGHDN and CDR2 FVKESK.

The rearrangement joins TRBV20-1 to TRBJ2-6; D unclear. CDR3 length equals 14 residues. Trimming took off 6 bases at V and 0 bases at J, with 9 bases between the two ends. In germline, CDR1 is DFQATT, CDR2 SNEGSKA (reference sequence). The CDR3 loop reads CSAAATSGANVLTF. The DNA of the CDR3 is TGCAGTGCGGCAGCCACCTCTGGGGCCAACGTCCTGACTTTC.

The chain links TRBV24-1 to TRBJ2-6; D remains ambiguous. From germline, CDR1 is KGHDR and CDR2 SFDVKD. The CDR3 runs to 13 residues. Trimming left V 10 bases short and J 3 bases short, with 9 bases between. In nucleotides, the CDR3 is TGTGCCACTTCCGCTGGTGGGGCCAACGTCCTGACTTTC. It encodes CATSAGGANVLTF.

With respect to this clonotype: The junction and the germline gene differ at one end; a read error may be behind it. The chain is built from TRBV11-2 and TRBJ1-1; unclear D gene. Germline values: CDR1 SGHAT, CDR2 FQNNGV. The CDR3 sequence is 13 residues long. CDR3 sequence reads: CASSTARDTEVFF. The CDR3 nucleotides read TGTGCCAGCAGCACAGCCAGAGACACTGAAGTTTTCTTT.

Regarding this clonotype: This may be a read error: a much more frequent sequence differs by one nucleotide. This chain links TRBV12-3 or TRBV12-4 with TRBJ1-5; TRBD1 is a possible D gene (5 bases). V lost 4 bases to trimming and J lost 9 bases, with 16 bases between them. The CDR3 runs 14 residues. The DNA of the CDR3 is TGTGCCAGCAGTTCGCGGACGCATGGGGGGCCCCAGCATTTT. Residues: CASSSRTHGGPQHF.

This clonotype was counted many times. This rearrangement joins TRBV29-1 to TRBJ2-5; D is uncertain. V dropped 4 bases and J dropped 2 bases, with 11 bases sitting between them. The germline CDR1 and CDR2 sequences are SQVTM and ANQGSEA. This CDR3 is 13 amino acids long. The chain's CDR3 is CSVGIRKQETQYF. DNA for the CDR3: TGCAGCGTTGGAATCAGGAAACAAGAGACCCAGTACTTC. Looking up the rest from reference TRBV29-1 and TRBJ2-5 gives the full variable domain: SAVISQKPSRDICQRGTSLTIQCQVDSQVTMMFWYRQQPGQSLTLIATANQGSEATYESGFVIDKFPISRPNLTFSTLTVSNMSPEDSSIYLCSVGIRKQETQYFGPGTRLLVL.

This clonotype was seen more than once but under ten times. This chain joins TRBV6-5 and TRBJ1-2; D not resolved. This CDR3 spans 12 amino acids. Germline CDR1 and CDR2: MNHEY and SVGAGI. Between the trimmed V and J ends, which lost 0 bases and 8 bases, there was a span of 7 bases. The CDR3 DNA reads TGTGCCAGCAGTTACTCGGCCGGGGGCTACACCTTC. It encodes CASSYSAGGYTF.

This clonotype has just a few counts. A single base separates this from a much larger clone, so it may be a read error. The rearrangement uses TRBV11-2 and TRBJ2-7, with D perhaps TRBD1 or TRBD2 (5 bases each). The germline gives CDR1 SGHAT, CDR2 FQNNGV. Deletions cut 3 bases from V and 11 bases from J, with 17 bases between. The CDR3 extends over 13 amino acids. For the CDR3, the DNA is TGTGCCAGCAGCTTGGGGCTAGAGGGAGAGGAGTACTTC. It specifies CASSLGLEGEEYF.

This chain uses TRBV6-5 with TRBJ1-5; maybe TRBD1 (5 bases). The CDR3 contains 12 residues. V shed 7 bases and J shed 11 bases, with 15 bases lying between them. CDR1 and CDR2 from the germline V gene are MNHEY and SVGAGI. The CDR3 here is CASTSGDQSQHF. The CDR3 DNA reads TGTGCCAGCACCTCGGGGGACCAGTCCCAGCATTTT.

V gene TRBV13 combines with J gene TRBJ2-1; possible D gene TRBD2, 5 bases. V was clipped by 5 bases and J by 3 bases, with 14 bases between them. The CDR3 runs to 15 residues. Germline CDR1 PRHDT, CDR2 FYEKMQ (reference sequence). CDR3 loop: CASSQTISFYNEQFF. Here the CDR3 DNA reads TGTGCCAGCAGCCAGACTATATCTTTCTACAATGAGCAGTTCTTC.

Of note for this clonotype: This CDR3 fails to terminate in the conserved phenylalanine or tryptophan, so it likely reflects a read error. This rearrangement joins TRBV4-1 to TRBJ2-7, with 8 bases identical to TRBD2. The CDR3 has 15 residues. The V and J ends lost 4 bases and 2 bases, in that order; junction bases with no gene match: 7. Germline V gene lookup returns CDR1 MGHRA and CDR2 YSYEKL. CDR3 region: CASSPTTSGPYEQYL. DNA of the CDR3: TGCGCCAGCAGCCCTACCACTAGCGGCCCCTACGAGCAGTACCTC.

There are many counts of this clonotype. This chain links TRBV6-7 with TRBJ1-5; D is ambiguous. TRBV6-7 is an ORF, and what it does is uncertain. V lost 4 bases and J 1 base, leaving 14 bases between the germline ends. The CDR3 totals 16 residues. CDR3 sequence reads: CASSSTTRPSNQPQHF. The CDR3, as DNA: TGTGCCAGCAGTTCCACGACGCGGCCCAGCAATCAGCCCCAGCATTTT.

A word on this clonotype: Given the absence of the conserved phenylalanine or tryptophan at the CDR3 end, a read error is likely. This chain links TRBV11-3 with TRBJ2-7; maybe TRBD2 (5 bases). The CDR3 has 14 residues. Germline CDR1 and CDR2: SGHNT and YENEEA. The CDR3 coding sequence is TGTGTCAGCAGCTTTATAAGCGGCTCCTACGAGCAGTACCTC. Residues: CVSSFISGSYEQYL.

Turning to this clonotype: A single base separates this from a much larger clone, so it may be a read error. The CDR3 loop reads CASSHEGRLRVF. CDR3 nucleotides: TGTGCCAGCAGTCACGAGGGGCGCCTTAGGGTCTTT. The chain joins TRBV6-2 or TRBV6-3 to TRBJ1-1; D perhaps matches TRBD1 (5 bases). The CDR3 is 12 amino acids. Germline V lookup: CDR1 MNHEY, CDR2 SVGEGT.

This clonotype showed up just once. The chain joins TRBV11-3 to TRBJ2-2; 8 bases line up with TRBD2. In germline, CDR1 is SGHNT, CDR2 YENEEA. V lost 2 bases, J lost 7 bases, and 15 bases stayed unmatched. The CDR3 length is 18 residues. CDR3 sequence (DNA): TGTGCCAGCAGCTTATCGCGGGGGGCTATGGTGTGGCACGGGGAGCTGTTTTTT. Its protein product is CASSLSRGAMVWHGELFF.

Concerning this clonotype itself: This is likely a read error, given that the CDR3 carries no conserved phenylalanine or tryptophan at its end. The chain employs TRBV6-1 and TRBJ2-3; TRBD2 aligns across 13 bases. The CDR3 is 16 residues long. The V segment lost 5 bases and the J segment 4 bases; nucleotides outside the gene matches: 6. Per germline, CDR1 MNHNS and CDR2 SASEGT. In DNA form, the CDR3 reads TGTGCCAGCAGTCCACGGACTAGCGGGAGATCAGATACGCAGTATTAT. It specifies CASSPRTSGRSDTQYY.

With regard to this clonotype: The conserved closing phenylalanine or tryptophan is absent in this CDR3, likely reflecting a read error. V and J are TRBV29-1 and TRBJ2-7; D assignment may be TRBD1 or TRBD2 (5 bases each). Per the germline V gene, CDR1 is SQVTM and CDR2 is ANQGSEA. The CDR3 runs 11 residues. The V end lost 2 bases, the J end lost 7 bases, and 9 bases lay between the germline ends. CDR3 sequence: CSVESGSEQYI. The CDR3, as DNA: TGCAGCGTTGAATCAGGGAGTGAGCAGTACATC.